The following is a T cell receptor (beta chain) sequence with its context. Germline V gene data show CDR1 as SQVTM and CDR2 as ANQGSEA. This CDR3 comprises 13 residues. With 1 base removed from V and 2 bases from J, the gap between germline ends came to 8 bases. PBMCs served as the source from which CD4+ and CD8+ T cells were sorted. This sample was included in a study of CD8+ T cells in alopecia areata. Following extraction, RNA underwent reverse transcription to cDNA, which served as the sequencing template. Sequencing was performed with immunoSEQ multiplex PCR; in TCRdb, only in-frame clones are kept and a portion is missing. The data hold about 120,000 clones, with roughly two fifths observed a single time.

Sequenced input: CD4+ T cells sorted from blood. The chain uses TRBV29-1 and TRBJ2-5; the D gene is possibly TRBD1 (5 bases). The sequence derives from a human donor with alopecia areata. Written as DNA, the CDR3 is TGCAGCGTTGAAGGCAGGGTTCAAGAGACCCAGTACTTC. It yields the protein CSVEGRVQETQYF.